A single T cell receptor (beta chain) is shown here with its context. Its matching antigen is unknown. Germline V gene lookup returns CDR1 DFQATT and CDR2 SNEGSKA (reference sequence). With 4 bases clipped from V and 7 bases from J, the junction kept 10 bases outside the gene matches. The CDR3 runs to 15 residues. The data originate from a study of response to subunit inactivated influenza vaccine. The study, taken as a whole, reports: Few additional T cells are recruited per seasonal influenza vaccination, authors suggested.

TCRdb re-called the RT-PCR reads through MiXCR, storing one row per CDR3 protein. The repertoire holds 450,000 to 600,000 distinct CDR3 sequences, with 6.5% to 8% as singletons. Here the sequenced sample was PBMCs from blood, taken roughly 24 months after vaccination. The V and J genes are TRBV20-1 and TRBJ1-6, with TRBD1 matching over 7 bases. The TCR was taken from a man aged 50 to 69 who received an inactivated influenza vaccine. CDR3 coding DNA: TGCAGTGCTAAGAGGACAGGCGGAATCAATTCACCCCTCCACTTT. It is translated as CSAKRTGGINSPLHF.